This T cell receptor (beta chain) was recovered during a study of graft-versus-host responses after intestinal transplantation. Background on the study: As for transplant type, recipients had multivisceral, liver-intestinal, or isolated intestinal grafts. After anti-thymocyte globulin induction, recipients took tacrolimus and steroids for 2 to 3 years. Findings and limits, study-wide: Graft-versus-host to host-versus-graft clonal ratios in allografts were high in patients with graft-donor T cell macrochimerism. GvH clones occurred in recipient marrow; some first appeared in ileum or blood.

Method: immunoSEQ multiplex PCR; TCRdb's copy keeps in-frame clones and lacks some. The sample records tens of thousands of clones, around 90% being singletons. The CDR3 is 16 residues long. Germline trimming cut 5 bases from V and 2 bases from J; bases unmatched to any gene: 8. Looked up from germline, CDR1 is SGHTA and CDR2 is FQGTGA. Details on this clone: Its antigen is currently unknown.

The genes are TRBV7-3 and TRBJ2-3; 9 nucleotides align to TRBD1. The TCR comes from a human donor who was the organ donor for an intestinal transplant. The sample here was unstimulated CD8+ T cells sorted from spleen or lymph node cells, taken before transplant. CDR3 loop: CASSQDRGLNTDTQYF. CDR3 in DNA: TGTGCCAGCAGCCAGGACAGGGGATTGAACACAGATACGCAGTATTTT.